This T cell receptor beta chain was captured in a study of blood T cell repertoires in COVID-19. Study summary: The cDNA or gDNA used as material had been derived from T cells, B-cell-depleted T cells, or PBMCs.

The repertoire was sequenced with immunoSEQ multiplex PCR; TCRdb's copy has only in-frame clones and lacks some. The sample has around 190,000 clones, 84% seen once; the top ten hold 13%. This CDR3 spans 15 amino acids. The germline V gene encodes CDR1 SGDLS and CDR2 YYNGEE. The ends were cut back, 0 bases at V and 0 bases at J, with 10 bases in the middle. The chain carries TRBV9 and TRBJ2-7; D is ambiguous. This receptor was obtained from a human donor in a cohort sampled during active COVID-19. The specimen sequenced was peripheral blood. The CDR3 DNA follows: TGTGCCAGCAGCGTAGGTAGCAGAAGCTCCTACGAGCAGTACTTC. Amino acids: CASSVGSRSSYEQYF.